This T cell receptor (beta chain) was sequenced during a study of blood T cell repertoires in COVID-19. Study-level background: The United States, Italy and Spain were the sources of the acute and convalescent COVID-19 samples. PBMCs, B-cell-depleted T cells, or T cells provided the cDNA or gDNA that made up the material.

The CDR3 sequence is 14 residues long. The germline gives CDR1 WSHSY, CDR2 SAAADI. V shed 7 bases, J shed 1 base, and the junction held 4 bases outside the gene matches. This clone was counted between two and nine times. In the authors' methods: Amplification from reference gene primers served as the basis for estimated nucleated cell counts. The repertoire was sequenced with immunoSEQ multiplex PCR; TCRdb's copy has only in-frame clones and lacks some. The D gene and trimming were derived from the DNA, and the V and J assignments and clone size from that table. Among 150,000 to 200,000 clones listed, roughly nine tenths were seen once.

Sequencing was performed on peripheral blood. The origin of this receptor is a man aged 55 to 70 with active or convalescent COVID-19. The chain employs TRBV10-2 and TRBJ1-2; 9 bases agree with TRBD1. The CDR3: CASTGTGFNYGYTF. The CDR3 DNA follows: TGCGCCAGCACCGGGACAGGGTTTAACTATGGCTACACCTTC.